The 7 T cell receptor beta chains below come from one sample, sequenced in a study of T cell responses to AZD1222 COVID-19 vaccine. Sequencing used immunoSEQ multiplex PCR; TCRdb keeps in-frame clones, though not all of them. Of fewer than 150,000 clones in the sample, 90% were seen once. The material sequenced was peripheral blood, taken on day 0 of AZD1222 vaccination. The source is an adult in good health.

The chain has TRBV7-2 and TRBJ2-1; D not certain. CDR1 is SGHTA, CDR2 FQGNSA, per germline. Trimming shortened V by 6 bases and J by 4 bases, and 10 bases separated the two germline ends. This CDR3 is built from 13 residues. CDR3 region: CASRSDGYNEQFF. In DNA, the CDR3 is TGTGCCAGCAGATCCGACGGATACAATGAGCAGTTCTTC.

The rearrangement links TRBV11-2 to TRBJ1-3; the D is unclear. Germline V gives CDR1 SGHAT, CDR2 FQNNGV. Trimming cost V 2 bases and J 2 bases, with 22 bases left between them. The CDR3 is 19 amino acids. CDR3 in amino acids: CASSLPRGGQGNAGNTIYF. CDR3 sequence (DNA): TGTGCCAGCAGCTTACCCCGGGGAGGGCAAGGGAACGCTGGAAACACCATATATTTT.

Comment on this clone: Germline and junction disagree at one end, which may indicate a read error. The V call is TRBV6-5, the J call TRBJ2-7; 9 bases align to TRBD1. This CDR3 spans 12 amino acids. The germline V gene encodes CDR1 MNHEY and CDR2 SVGAGI. CDR3 bases: TGTGCCAGCAGTATCGGACAGGGGATATGGGCATTC. It yields the protein CASSIGQGIWAF.

Only a few counts were recorded for this clone. The chain uses TRBV4-1 and TRBJ2-3; 10 bases are a match to TRBD2. Germline V gene data show CDR1 as MGHRA and CDR2 as YSYEKL. The CDR3 extends over 15 amino acids. The junction had 6 bases not matched to a gene; V was cut back by 3 bases and J by 6 bases. CDR3 nucleotide sequence: TGCGCCAGCAGCCACGGGACTAGCGAGGTGGATACGCAGTATTTT. As protein: CASSHGTSEVDTQYF.

This CDR3 is CASSSGTNTEAFF. In DNA form, the CDR3 reads TGTGCCAGTAGTAGTGGGACGAACACTGAAGCTTTCTTT. The genes are TRBV19 and TRBJ1-1, with TRBD1 as a possible D gene (5 bases). Per germline, CDR1 LNHDA and CDR2 SQIVND (reference sequence). CDR3 length: 13 residues. Trimming removed 4 bases from V and 1 base from J, with 7 bases in between.

This clone was seen a single time. The V call is TRBV30, the J call TRBJ1-6; D unclear. Trimming stripped 1 base from V and 2 bases from J, with 6 bases between. Germline CDR1 and CDR2: GTSNPN and SVGIG (reference sequence). This CDR3 comprises 14 residues. The CDR3 coding sequence is TGTGCCTGGAGTGGCGGGGCCTATAATTCACCCCTCCACTTT. As protein: CAWSGGAYNSPLHF. The whole variable domain, filled in from reference TRBV30 and TRBJ1-6, reads SQTIHQWPATLVQPVGSPLSLECTVEGTSNPNLYWYRQAAGRGLQLLFYSVGIGQISSEVPQNLSASRPQDRQFILSSKKLLLSDSGFYLCAWSGGAYNSPLHFGNGTRLTVT.

V gene TRBV5-1 combines with J gene TRBJ1-3, with D uncertain. The CDR3 has 20 amino acids. V lost 4 bases and J lost 0, with 26 bases in between. The germline V gene encodes CDR1 SGHRS and CDR2 YFSETQ. For the CDR3, the DNA is TGCGCCAGCAGCGAGACTGGAAACACCTACCACGGGATCTCTGGAAACACCATATATTTT. Its translation: CASSETGNTYHGISGNTIYF. Drawing the rest from reference TRBV5-1 and TRBJ1-3, the complete variable domain is KAGVTQTPRYLIKTRGQQVTLSCSPISGHRSVSWYQQTPGQGLQFLFEYFSETQRNKGNFPGRFSGRQFSNSRSEMNVSTLELGDSALYLCASSETGNTYHGISGNTIYFGEGSWLTVV.